The sequence of this TCR beta chain was determined in a study of identical twins. TCRdb fed the 5' RACE reads into MiXCR, producing one record per CDR3 protein. Of roughly 630,000 distinct CDR3 sequences listed, just over 7% were seen once; the top ten hold 1.5% to 2%. In the case of this clonotype: Its antigen is as yet unknown.

V lost 5 bases, J lost 4 bases, and 10 bases stayed unmatched. The CDR3 consists of 16 residues. Germline assignment: CDR1 SEHNR and CDR2 FQNEAQ (reference sequence). The study's findings and limits: For out-of-frame alpha sequences shared by twins, low generation probability was in excess.

The same specimen was also included in a second study, on yellow fever vaccine responses in identical twins.

The chain joins TRBV7-9 to TRBJ2-3; 9 bases agree with TRBD1. Sequencing was done on a sample of PBMCs. The sequence was collected from a woman under 30 in good health. DNA of the CDR3: TGTGCCAGCAGCCCCGCCGGGACAGGGATGTCAGATACGCAGTATTTT. Residues: CASSPAGTGMSDTQYF. The entire variable domain, with the rest obtained from reference TRBV7-9 and TRBJ2-3, is as follows: DTGVSQNPRHKITKRGQNVTFRCDPISEHNRLYWYRQTLGQGPEFLTYFQNEAQLEKSRLLSDRFSAERPKGSFSTLEIQRTEQGDSAMYLCASSPAGTGMSDTQYFGPGTRLTVL.